This T cell receptor beta chain was recovered during a study of cytomegalovirus exposure and HLA in healthy donors. The PCR ran on 60 Vbeta and 13 Jbeta primers. TCRdb's copy holds only in-frame clones and misses some; the assay was immunoSEQ multiplex PCR. The profile shows over 100,000 clones, 55% to 80% of them singletons. Germline V gene data show CDR1 as GTSNPN and CDR2 as SVGIG (reference sequence). Trimming cost V 1 base and J 9 bases, with 15 bases left between them. The CDR3 contains 13 residues. The chain employs TRBV30 and TRBJ1-1; D remains ambiguous. The sample taken for sequencing was PBMCs. The receptor was isolated from a woman in her forties in good health and CMV-seronegative. CDR3 in amino acids: CAWSDGGGGKAFF. In DNA, the CDR3 is TGTGCCTGGAGTGACGGAGGTGGAGGGAAAGCTTTCTTT. Variable domain in full (rest from reference TRBV30 and TRBJ1-1): SQTIHQWPATLVQPVGSPLSLECTVEGTSNPNLYWYRQAAGRGLQLLFYSVGIGQISSEVPQNLSASRPQDRQFILSSKKLLLSDSGFYLCAWSDGGGGKAFFGQGTRLTVV.